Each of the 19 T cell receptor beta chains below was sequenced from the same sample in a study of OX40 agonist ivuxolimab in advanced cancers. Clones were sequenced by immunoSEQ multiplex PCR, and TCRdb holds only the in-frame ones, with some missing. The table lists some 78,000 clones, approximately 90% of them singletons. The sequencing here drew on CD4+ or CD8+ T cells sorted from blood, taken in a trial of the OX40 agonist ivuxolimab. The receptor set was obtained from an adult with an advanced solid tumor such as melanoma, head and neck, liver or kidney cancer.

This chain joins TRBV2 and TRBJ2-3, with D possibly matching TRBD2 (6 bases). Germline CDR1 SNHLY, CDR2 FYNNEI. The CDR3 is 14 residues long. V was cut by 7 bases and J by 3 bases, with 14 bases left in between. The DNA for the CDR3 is TGTGCCAGCAAGGAGAGACTAGAGACAGATACGCAGTATTTT. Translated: CASKERLETDTQYF.

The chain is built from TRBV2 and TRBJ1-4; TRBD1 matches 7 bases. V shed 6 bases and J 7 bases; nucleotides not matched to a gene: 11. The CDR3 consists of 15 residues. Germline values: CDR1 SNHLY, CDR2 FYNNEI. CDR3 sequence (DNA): TGTGCCAGCAGCCGTGGGGCAGGGGGTAGTGAAAAACTGTTTTTT. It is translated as CASSRGAGGSEKLFF.

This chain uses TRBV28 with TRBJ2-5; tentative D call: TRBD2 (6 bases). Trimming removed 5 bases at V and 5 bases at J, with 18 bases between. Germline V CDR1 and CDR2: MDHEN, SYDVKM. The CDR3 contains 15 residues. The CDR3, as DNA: TGTGCCAGCAGTAATCGTATGGGGGGAGTGGAGACCCAGTACTTC. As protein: CASSNRMGGVETQYF.

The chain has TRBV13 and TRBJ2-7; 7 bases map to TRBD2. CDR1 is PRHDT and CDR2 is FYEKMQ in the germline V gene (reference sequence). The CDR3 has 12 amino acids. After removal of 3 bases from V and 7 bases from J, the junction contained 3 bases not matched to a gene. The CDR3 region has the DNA TGTGCCAGCAGCTTCAGGCGGGGGGAGCAGTACTTC. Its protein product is CASSFRRGEQYF. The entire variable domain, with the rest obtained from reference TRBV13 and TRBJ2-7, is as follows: AAGVIQSPRHLIKEKRETATLKCYPIPRHDTVYWYQQGPGQDPQFLISFYEKMQSDKGSIPDRFSAQQFSDYHSELNMSSLELGDSALYFCASSFRRGEQYFGPGTRLTVT.

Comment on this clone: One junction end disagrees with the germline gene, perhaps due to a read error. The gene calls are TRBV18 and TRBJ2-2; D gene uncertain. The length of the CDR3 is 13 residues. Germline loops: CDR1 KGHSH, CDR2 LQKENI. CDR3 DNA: TGTGCCAGCTCACCACTTAACAGCGGGGAGCTGTTTTTT. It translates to CASSPLNSGELFF.

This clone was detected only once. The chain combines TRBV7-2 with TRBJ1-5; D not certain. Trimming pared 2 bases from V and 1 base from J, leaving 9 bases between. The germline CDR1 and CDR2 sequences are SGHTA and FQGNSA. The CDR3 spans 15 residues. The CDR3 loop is CASSLSVLSNQPQHF. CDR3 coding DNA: TGTGCCAGCAGCTTATCAGTCTTGAGCAATCAGCCCCAGCATTTT.

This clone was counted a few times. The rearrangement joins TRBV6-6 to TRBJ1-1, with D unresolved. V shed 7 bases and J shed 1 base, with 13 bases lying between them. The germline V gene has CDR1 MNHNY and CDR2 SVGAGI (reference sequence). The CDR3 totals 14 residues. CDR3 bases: TGTGCCAGCACCATTAACGGACCGAACACTGAAGCTTTCTTT. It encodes CASTINGPNTEAFF.

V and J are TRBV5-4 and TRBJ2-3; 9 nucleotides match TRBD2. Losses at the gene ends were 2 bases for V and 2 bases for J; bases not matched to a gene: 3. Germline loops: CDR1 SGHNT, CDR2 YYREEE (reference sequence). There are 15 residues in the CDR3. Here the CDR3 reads CASSFSSGVTDTQYF. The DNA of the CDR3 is TGTGCCAGCAGCTTTTCTAGCGGGGTCACAGATACGCAGTATTTT.

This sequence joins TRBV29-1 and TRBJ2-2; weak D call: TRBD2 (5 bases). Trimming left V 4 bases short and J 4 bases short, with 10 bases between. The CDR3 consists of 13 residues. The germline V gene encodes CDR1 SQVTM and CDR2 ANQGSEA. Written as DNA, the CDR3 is TGCAGCGTTGGACTTCGGGGCACCGGGGAGCTGTTTTTT. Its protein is CSVGLRGTGELFF.

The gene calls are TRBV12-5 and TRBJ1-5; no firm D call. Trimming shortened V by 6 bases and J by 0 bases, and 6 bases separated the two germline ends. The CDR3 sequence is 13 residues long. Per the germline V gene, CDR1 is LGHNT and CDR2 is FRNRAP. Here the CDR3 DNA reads TGTGCTAGTGGGGTGATTAGCAATCAGCCCCAGCATTTT. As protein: CASGVISNQPQHF.

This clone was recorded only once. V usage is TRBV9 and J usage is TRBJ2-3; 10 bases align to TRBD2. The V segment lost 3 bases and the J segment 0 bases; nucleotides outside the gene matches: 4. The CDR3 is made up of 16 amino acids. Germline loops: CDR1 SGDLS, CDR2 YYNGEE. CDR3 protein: CASSAGTSDSTDTQYF. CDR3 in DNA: TGTGCCAGCAGCGCCGGGACTAGCGACAGCACAGATACGCAGTATTTT.

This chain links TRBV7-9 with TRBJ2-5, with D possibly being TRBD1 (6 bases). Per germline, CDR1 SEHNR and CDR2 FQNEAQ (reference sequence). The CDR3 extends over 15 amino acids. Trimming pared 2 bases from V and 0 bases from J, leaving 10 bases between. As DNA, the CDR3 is TGTGCCAGCAGCTTAACGACAGGATACCAAGAGACCCAGTACTTC. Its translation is CASSLTTGYQETQYF. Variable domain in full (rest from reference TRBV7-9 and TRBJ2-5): DTGVSQNPRHKITKRGQNVTFRCDPISEHNRLYWYRQTLGQGPEFLTYFQNEAQLEKSRLLSDRFSAERPKGSFSTLEIQRTEQGDSAMYLCASSLTTGYQETQYFGPGTRLLVL.

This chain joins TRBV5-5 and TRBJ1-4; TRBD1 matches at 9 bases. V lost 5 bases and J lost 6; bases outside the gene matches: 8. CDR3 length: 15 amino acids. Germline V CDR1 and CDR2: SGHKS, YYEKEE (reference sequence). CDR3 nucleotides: TGTGCCAGCAGTTTTACAGGGGGCCTGGATGAAAAACTGTTTTTT. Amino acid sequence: CASSFTGGLDEKLFF.

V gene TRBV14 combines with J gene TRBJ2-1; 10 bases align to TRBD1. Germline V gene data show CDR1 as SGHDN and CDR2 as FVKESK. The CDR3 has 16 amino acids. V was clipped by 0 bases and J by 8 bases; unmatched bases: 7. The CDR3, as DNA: TGTGCCAGCAGCCAAGAGCGACAGGGGGCTCTCGATGAGCAGTTCTTC. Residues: CASSQERQGALDEQFF. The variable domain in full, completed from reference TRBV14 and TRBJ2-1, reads EAGVTQFPSHSVIEKGQTVTLRCDPISGHDNLYWYRRVMGKEIKFLLHFVKESKQDESGMPNNRFLAERTGGTYSTLKVQPAELEDSGVYFCASSQERQGALDEQFFGPGTRLTVL.

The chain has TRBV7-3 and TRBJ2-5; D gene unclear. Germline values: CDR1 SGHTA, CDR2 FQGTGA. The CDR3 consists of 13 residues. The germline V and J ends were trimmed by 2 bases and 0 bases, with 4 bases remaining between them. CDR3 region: CASSLSHQETQYF. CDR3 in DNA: TGTGCCAGCAGCTTATCCCACCAAGAGACCCAGTACTTC.

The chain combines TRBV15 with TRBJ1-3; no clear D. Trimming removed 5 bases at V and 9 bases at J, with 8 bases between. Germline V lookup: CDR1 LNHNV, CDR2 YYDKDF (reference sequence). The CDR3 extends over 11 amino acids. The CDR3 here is CATSDDITIYF. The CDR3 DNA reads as TGTGCCACCAGCGATGACATCACCATATATTTT.

CDR3 bases: TGCGCCAGCAGCCCCGACTACAATGAGCAGTTCTTC. It encodes CASSPDYNEQFF. The chain employs TRBV5-1 and TRBJ2-1, with D hard to call. The V gene's germline CDR1 is SGHRS and CDR2 YFSETQ. The CDR3 loop spans 12 amino acids. Between the trimmed V and J ends, which lost 4 bases and 3 bases, there was a span of 5 bases. Filled out from reference TRBV5-1 and TRBJ2-1, the complete variable domain reads KAGVTQTPRYLIKTRGQQVTLSCSPISGHRSVSWYQQTPGQGLQFLFEYFSETQRNKGNFPGRFSGRQFSNSRSEMNVSTLELGDSALYLCASSPDYNEQFFGPGTRLTVL.

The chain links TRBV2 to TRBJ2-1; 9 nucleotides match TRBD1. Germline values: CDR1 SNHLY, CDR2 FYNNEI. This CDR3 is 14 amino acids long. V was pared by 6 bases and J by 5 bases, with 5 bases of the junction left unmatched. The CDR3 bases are TGTGCCAGCAGGGAACAGGGGGCTGACAATGAGCAGTTCTTC. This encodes CASREQGADNEQFF.

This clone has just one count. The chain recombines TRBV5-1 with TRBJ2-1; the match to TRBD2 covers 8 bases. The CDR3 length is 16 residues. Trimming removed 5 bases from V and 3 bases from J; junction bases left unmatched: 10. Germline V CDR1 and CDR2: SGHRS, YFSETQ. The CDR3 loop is CASRSSGGAHYNEQFF. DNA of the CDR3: TGCGCCAGCAGATCCTCGGGGGGGGCTCACTACAATGAGCAGTTCTTC.